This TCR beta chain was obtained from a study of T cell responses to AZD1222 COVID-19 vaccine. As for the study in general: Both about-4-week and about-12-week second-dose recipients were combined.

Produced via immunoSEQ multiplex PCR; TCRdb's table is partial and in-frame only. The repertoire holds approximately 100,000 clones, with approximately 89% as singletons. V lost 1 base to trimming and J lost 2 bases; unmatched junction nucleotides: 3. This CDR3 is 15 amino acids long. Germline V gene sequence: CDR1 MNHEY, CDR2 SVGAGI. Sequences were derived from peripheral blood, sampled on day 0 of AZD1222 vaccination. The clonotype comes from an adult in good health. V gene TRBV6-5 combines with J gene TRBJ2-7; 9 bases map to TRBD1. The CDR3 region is CASSYYGTGPYEQYF. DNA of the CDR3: TGTGCCAGCAGTTACTACGGGACAGGGCCCTACGAGCAGTACTTC.